Shown below are 26 T cell receptor beta chains from a single sample sequenced in a study of T cells in Graves' hyperthyroidism and ophthalmopathy. The CDR3 regions of TCR beta were amplified from RNA transcripts. During a first-round RT-PCR of the TCR CDR3, the HTBI primer set was used. TCRdb re-called the multiplex PCR reads through MiXCR, storing one row per CDR3 protein. The sample has over 250,000 distinct CDR3 sequences, 20% to 25% seen once. Sequenced material: blood. The receptor source for this set is a man aged 35 to 55 with Graves' hyperthyroidism that later progressed to Graves' ophthalmopathy.

This clonotype was observed many times. V and J are TRBV28 and TRBJ1-5, with D perhaps matching TRBD1 (6 bases). Germline V gives CDR1 MDHEN, CDR2 SYDVKM. There are 13 residues in the CDR3. V lost 2 bases to trimming and J lost 8 bases, with 10 bases between them. CDR3 sequence: CASSLTGWEPQHF. The CDR3 DNA sequence: TGTGCCAGCAGTTTAACAGGGTGGGAGCCCCAGCATTTT.

The sample holds many counts of this clonotype. The chain uses TRBV24-1 and TRBJ1-2; D unresolved. The CDR3 extends over 13 amino acids. CDR1 is KGHDR and CDR2 is SFDVKD in the germline V gene. Trimming stripped 1 base from V and 7 bases from J, with 9 bases between. In DNA, the CDR3 is TGTGCCACCAGTGATTTTAGAGCGATTGGCTACACCTTC. Its translation is CATSDFRAIGYTF.

A few counts support this clonotype. CDR3 in amino acids: CAISESRVSGANVLTF. The DNA of the CDR3 is TGTGCCATCAGTGAGTCTAGGGTTTCTGGGGCCAACGTCCTGACTTTC. This chain joins TRBV10-3 and TRBJ2-6; D is undetermined. The length of the CDR3 is 16 residues. The V end was cut by 0 bases, the J end by 1 base, with 7 bases between. Germline loops: CDR1 ENHRY, CDR2 SYGVKD.

V usage is TRBV3-1 and J usage is TRBJ1-2; D not resolved. The V and J ends lost 5 bases and 1 base respectively, with 5 bases between them. The CDR3 extends over 12 amino acids. The germline CDR1 and CDR2 sequences are LGHDT and YNNKEL (reference sequence). The CDR3 sequence: CASSNRNYGYTF. The DNA of the CDR3 is TGTGCCAGCAGCAATCGTAACTATGGCTACACCTTC.

This clonotype was seen at least ten times. Here the CDR3 reads CASSLSPLNTEAFF. CDR3 in DNA: TGTGCCAGCAGCTTATCCCCCTTGAACACTGAAGCTTTCTTT. The chain links TRBV7-3 to TRBJ1-1, with D uncertain. The CDR3 spans 14 residues. The ends were cut back, 2 bases at V and 0 bases at J, with 7 bases in the middle. Germline V CDR1 and CDR2: SGHTA, FQGTGA.

This clonotype has just one count. This rearrangement joins TRBV6-1 to TRBJ2-7; D gene ambiguous. Trimming removed 4 bases at V and 7 bases at J, with 2 bases between. Germline V gene lookup returns CDR1 MNHNS and CDR2 SASEGT. This CDR3 is built from 9 residues. This CDR3 reads CASSGEQYF. The CDR3 DNA reads TGTGCCAGCAGTGGAGAGCAGTACTTC.

This clonotype was detected many times. This may be a read error: a much more frequent sequence differs by one nucleotide. V and J are TRBV10-1 and TRBJ2-5, with 7 bases fitting TRBD1. Germline V lookup: CDR1 WNHNN, CDR2 SYGVQD (reference sequence). The CDR3 is 13 residues long. Trimming took 10 bases from V and 3 from J; bases not matched to a gene: 8. The CDR3 coding sequence is TGCGCCAACAGCCTTGACAGGGAAGAGACCCAGTACTTC. It translates to CANSLDREETQYF.

The sample holds many counts of this clonotype. The genes are TRBV7-8 and TRBJ1-2; D might be TRBD1 (5 bases). Trimming removed 7 bases from V and 8 bases from J, with 26 bases in between. The CDR3 sequence is 16 residues long. Looked up from germline, CDR1 is SGHVS and CDR2 is FQNEAQ. CDR3 DNA sequence: TGTGCCAGCAACCACGGGGCCAAGGGGCCGACTTTGGGCTACACCTTC. Protein product: CASNHGAKGPTLGYTF.

At least ten counts were recorded for this clonotype. This rearrangement joins TRBV13 to TRBJ2-5; D is unresolved. This CDR3 is 12 amino acids long. Germline CDR1 is PRHDT and CDR2 is FYEKMQ (reference sequence). With 5 bases removed from V and 7 bases from J, the gap between germline ends came to 11 bases. Here the CDR3 DNA reads TGTGCCAGCAGCCCGATTTCTGGGACCCAGTACTTC. It encodes CASSPISGTQYF. Complete variable domain (other parts from reference TRBV13 and TRBJ2-5): AAGVIQSPRHLIKEKRETATLKCYPIPRHDTVYWYQQGPGQDPQFLISFYEKMQSDKGSIPDRFSAQQFSDYHSELNMSSLELGDSALYFCASSPISGTQYFGPGTRLLVL.

Many counts were recorded for this clonotype. V usage is TRBV18 and J usage is TRBJ2-7, with D possibly TRBD2 on 6 matching bases. Germline V gives CDR1 KGHSH, CDR2 LQKENI. Trimming removed 3 bases from V and 0 bases from J, with 12 bases in between. The CDR3 extends over 15 amino acids. This CDR3 is CASSPGGPGSYEQYF. The CDR3 DNA follows: TGTGCCAGCTCACCTGGAGGGCCCGGCTCCTACGAGCAGTACTTC.

There are many counts of this clonotype. A much larger clone differs from this one at a single base, so this may be a read error. The chain employs TRBV19 and TRBJ2-5; 7 nucleotides agree with TRBD1. The CDR3 covers 12 residues. Germline-derived CDR1 and CDR2 are LNHDA and SQIVND (reference sequence). After removal of 5 bases from V and 5 bases from J, the junction contained 2 bases not matched to a gene. The chain's CDR3 is CASSGQAETQYF. CDR3 nucleotide sequence: TGTGCCAGTAGTGGACAGGCGGAGACCCAGTACTTC.

This clonotype was found many times. The chain has TRBV12-3 or TRBV12-4 and TRBJ2-2; tentative D call: TRBD2 (6 bases). The V gene lost 6 bases and the J gene lost 6 bases, with 14 bases spanning the gap. CDR3 length equals 14 residues. The CDR3 protein is CASRDRGWPGELFF. CDR3 in DNA: TGTGCCAGCAGGGACCGGGGGTGGCCCGGGGAGCTGTTTTTT.

This clonotype was counted ten times or more. The chain recombines TRBV30 with TRBJ2-2; D tentatively fits TRBD1 or TRBD2 (5 bases each). The CDR3 is 14 residues long. Germline V gene sequence: CDR1 GTSNPN, CDR2 SVGIG (reference sequence). V lost 4 bases and J 5 bases, leaving 14 bases between the germline ends. In nucleotides, the CDR3 is TGTGCCTGGAAAAGAGGGGTAGTGACCGGGGAGCTGTTTTTT. It yields the protein CAWKRGVVTGELFF.

The CDR3 DNA reads as TGCAGCGTTATACGGGGATTCGACGAGCAGTACTTC. Its protein product is CSVIRGFDEQYF. This chain uses TRBV29-1 with TRBJ2-7; D is possibly TRBD2 (5 bases). CDR1 and CDR2 (germline): SQVTM, ANQGSEA. The CDR3 has 12 amino acids. The ends were cut back, 5 bases at V and 5 bases at J, with 13 bases in the middle.

This clonotype was recorded at least ten times. V is TRBV6-5 and J is TRBJ1-5, with D perhaps matching TRBD1 (6 bases). The CDR3 has 15 residues. Per the germline V gene, CDR1 is MNHEY and CDR2 is SVGAGI. Trimming took off 6 bases at V and 0 bases at J, with 12 bases between the two ends. The chain's CDR3 is CASSRTVNSNQPQHF. Written as DNA, the CDR3 is TGTGCCAGCAGCAGGACAGTTAATAGCAATCAGCCCCAGCATTTT.

Ten or more counts support this clonotype. V is TRBV10-3 and J is TRBJ1-1, with D unresolved. The CDR3 is 11 residues long. V was clipped by 2 bases and J by 2 bases, with 0 bases between them. Germline CDR1 ENHRY, CDR2 SYGVKD. DNA for the CDR3: TGTGCCATCAGTGAGAACACTGAAGCTTTCTTT. Translated: CAISENTEAFF.

This chain joins TRBV18 and TRBJ1-2, with a tentative D call TRBD1 (5 bases). The CDR3 is 15 amino acids. V shed 2 bases and J shed 4 bases, with 14 bases lying between them. Germline CDR1 reads KGHSH; CDR2 reads LQKENI. As DNA, the CDR3 is TGTGCCAGCTCACCATTGCCCGACAGTTCCTATGGCTACACCTTC. Translated, it gives CASSPLPDSSYGYTF.

The genes are TRBV6-1 and TRBJ1-5; D remains ambiguous. CDR1 and CDR2 from the germline V gene are MNHNS and SASEGT. The CDR3 totals 15 residues. The V and J ends lost 6 bases and 1 base respectively, with 13 bases between them. The CDR3 loop is CASRMDGWSNQPQHF. The CDR3 region has the DNA TGTGCCAGCAGGATGGACGGATGGAGCAATCAGCCCCAGCATTTT.

This clonotype was found many times. V gene TRBV7-6 combines with J gene TRBJ2-5; 7 nucleotides match TRBD1. Germline loops: CDR1 SGHVS, CDR2 FNYEAQ. CDR3 size: 11 residues. J lost 5 bases, V lost 7 bases, and 1 base had no gene match. The CDR3 sequence is CASTTGETQYF. In DNA form, the CDR3 reads TGTGCCAGCACGACAGGGGAGACCCAGTACTTC.

This clonotype came up a few times. A read error may produce the germline difference seen at one junction end. The chain couples TRBV5-5 to TRBJ2-7; maybe TRBD2 (5 bases). Germline-derived CDR1 and CDR2 are SGHKS and YYEKEE (reference sequence). The CDR3 spans 15 residues. CDR3 protein: CAGSFGGLSSYEQYF. CDR3 nucleotide sequence: TGTGCCGGCAGCTTCGGAGGTCTAAGCTCCTACGAGCAGTACTTC.

Only a few counts were recorded for this clonotype. The chain employs TRBV19 and TRBJ2-4; D not certain. Germline values: CDR1 LNHDA, CDR2 SQIVND (reference sequence). V was cut by 3 bases and J by 9 bases, with 15 bases left in between. This CDR3 region has 14 residues. For the CDR3, the DNA is TGTGCCAGTAGTATTTGGGCCACGGGTGGCATTCAGTACTTC. It translates to CASSIWATGGIQYF.

The table lists this clonotype with many counts. The chain uses TRBV27 and TRBJ2-2; D may be TRBD1 (5 bases). CDR1 is MNHEY, CDR2 SMNVEV, per germline (reference sequence). The length of the CDR3 is 15 residues. V gave up 2 bases and J gave up 8 bases, with 15 bases separating them. The CDR3 region has the DNA TGTGCCAGCAGTTTAAGGCAGGGCCCTTTGGGGGAGCTGTTTTTT. It specifies CASSLRQGPLGELFF.

This clonotype was recorded at least ten times. The CDR3, as DNA: TGTGCCTGGGGACAGGAGAGGGCCTACGAGCAGTACTTC. Translating gives CAWGQERAYEQYF. This chain links TRBV30 with TRBJ2-7; 7 bases agree with TRBD1. V shed 5 bases, J shed 2 bases, and the junction held 6 bases outside the gene matches. Germline-derived CDR1 and CDR2 are GTSNPN and SVGIG (reference sequence). This CDR3 contains 13 residues.

The count of this clonotype is one. The chain has TRBV12-3 or TRBV12-4 and TRBJ2-5; D gene unclear. Trimming cost V 3 bases and J 5 bases, with 13 bases left between them. This CDR3 contains 14 residues. For the CDR3, the DNA is TGTGCCAGCAGTTTGCGGCGGCCTGTCGAGACCCAGTACTTC. Its translation is CASSLRRPVETQYF.

At least ten counts were recorded for this clonotype. The CDR3 region is CAWSVGAVAKNIQYF. CDR3 DNA sequence: TGTGCCTGGAGTGTGGGGGCCGTAGCCAAAAACATTCAGTACTTC. This chain uses TRBV30 with TRBJ2-4; D may be TRBD1 (6 bases). Trimming cost V 0 bases and J 0 bases, with 9 bases left between them. Germline CDR1 GTSNPN, CDR2 SVGIG (reference sequence). There are 15 residues in the CDR3.

This clonotype was detected many times. The CDR3 DNA follows: TGTGCCAGCAGTACCCGGGGGCCAGGGAGGCAGCCCCAGCATTTT. Its translation: CASSTRGPGRQPQHF. J is TRBJ1-5 and V is TRBV27, with a weak D call TRBD1 (6 bases). Trimming removed 5 bases at V and 7 bases at J, with 18 bases between. This CDR3 has 15 residues. Germline V lookup: CDR1 MNHEY, CDR2 SMNVEV (reference sequence).